The clone carrying this T cell receptor delta chain has a handful of counts. The antigen is undetermined. The sorted cells were CD3+ Vdelta1+ Vdelta2- thymocytes from alphabeta-depleted thymus. These data belong to a study of Vδ1+ human thymocytes. The study, taken as a whole, reports: In the thymus, TRG and TRD repertoires looked highly polyclonal with Gaussian CDR3 lengths. Roughly 22% of thymic delta-chain sequences were Vdelta2, with few Vdelta3, unlike blood Vdelta1+ controls.

Extracted RNA was reverse transcribed into cDNA. CDR3 amplicons came from multiplex PCR with pooled V-gene forward and constant-region reverse primers. TCRdb applied CATT to the multiplex PCR reads for clone calling. The profile shows roughly 25,000 delta-chain clones, 6% to 8% of them singletons. Germline assignment: CDR1 TSWWSYY and CDR2 QGS. Trimming cost V 3 bases and J 0 bases, with 29 bases left between them. The CDR3 consists of 21 residues. Sequenced: Vdelta1+ gamma-delta thymocytes from the thymus. Subset of the sample: FACS-sorted CD3+ TCRalphabeta- TCRVdelta1+ TCRVdelta2- thymocytes. The clonotype comes from a girl less than two years old who had congenital heart surgery. The rearrangement links TRDV1 to TRDJ1, with D possibly being TRDD2 or TRDD3 (5 bases each). In nucleotides, the CDR3 is TGTGCTCTTGGGGAGGGCTTCCGCGGGGAACGGATCGTTAATTACACCGATAAACTCATCTTT. Translated: CALGEGFRGERIVNYTDKLIF.